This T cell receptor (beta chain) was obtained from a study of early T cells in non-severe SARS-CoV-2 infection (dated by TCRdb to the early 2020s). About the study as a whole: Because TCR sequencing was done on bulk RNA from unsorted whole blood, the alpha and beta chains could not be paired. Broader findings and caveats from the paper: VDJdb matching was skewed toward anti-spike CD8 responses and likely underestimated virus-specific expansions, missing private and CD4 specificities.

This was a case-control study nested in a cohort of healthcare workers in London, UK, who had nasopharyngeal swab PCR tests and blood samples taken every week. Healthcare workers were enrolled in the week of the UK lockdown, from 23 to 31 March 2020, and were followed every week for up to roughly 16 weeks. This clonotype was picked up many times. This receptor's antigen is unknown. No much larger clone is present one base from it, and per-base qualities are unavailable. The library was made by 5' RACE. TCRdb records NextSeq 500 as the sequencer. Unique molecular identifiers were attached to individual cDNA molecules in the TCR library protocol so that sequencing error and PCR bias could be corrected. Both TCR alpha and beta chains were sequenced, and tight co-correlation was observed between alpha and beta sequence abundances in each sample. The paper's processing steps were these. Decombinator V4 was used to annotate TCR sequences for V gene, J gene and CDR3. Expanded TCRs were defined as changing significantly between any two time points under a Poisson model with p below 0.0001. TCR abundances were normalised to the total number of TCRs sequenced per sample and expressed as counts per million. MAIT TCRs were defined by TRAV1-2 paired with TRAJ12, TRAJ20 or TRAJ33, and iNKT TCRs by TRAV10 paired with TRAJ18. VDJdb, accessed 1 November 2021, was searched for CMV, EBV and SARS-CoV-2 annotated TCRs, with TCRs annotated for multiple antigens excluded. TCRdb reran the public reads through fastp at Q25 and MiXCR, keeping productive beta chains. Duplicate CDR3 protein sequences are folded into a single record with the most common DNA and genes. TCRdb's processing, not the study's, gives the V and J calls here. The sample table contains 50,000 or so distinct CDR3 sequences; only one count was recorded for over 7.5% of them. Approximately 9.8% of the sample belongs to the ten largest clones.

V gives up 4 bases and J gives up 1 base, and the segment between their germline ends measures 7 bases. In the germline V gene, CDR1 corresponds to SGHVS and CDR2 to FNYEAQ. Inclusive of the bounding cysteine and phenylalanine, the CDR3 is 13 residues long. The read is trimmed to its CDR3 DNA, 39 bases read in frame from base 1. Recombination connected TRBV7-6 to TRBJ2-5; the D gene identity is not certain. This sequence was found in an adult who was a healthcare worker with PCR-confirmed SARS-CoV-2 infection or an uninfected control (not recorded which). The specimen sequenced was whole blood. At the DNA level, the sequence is TGTGCCAGCAGCTCCCCCCCCCAAGAGACCCAGTACTTC. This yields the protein CASSSPPQETQYF.